This T cell receptor beta chain was captured by sequencing in a study of Graves' ophthalmopathy and Graves' hyperthyroidism. This clonotype was found many times. Its target is unknown. The V end was cut by 6 bases, the J end by 5 bases, with 11 bases between. Germline CDR1 LNHNV, CDR2 YYDKDF (reference sequence). The CDR3 extends over 14 amino acids. Study-wide findings and caveats: The model's ophthalmopathy progression predictions had roughly 69% sensitivity and 72.22% specificity. Blood also contained most of the expanded thyroid clonotypes above 0.001 frequency.

RNA transcripts were the source from which TCR beta CDR3 regions were amplified. The authors performed first-round RT-PCR with HTBI primers and then a second-round multiplex PCR. TCRdb independently ran MiXCR on the multiplex PCR reads; one entry per CDR3 protein. The repertoire holds a few hundred thousand distinct CDR3 sequences, with approximately 18% as singletons. Participants with hyperthyroidism, aged 18 to 65, were newly diagnosed with under 2 months' duration. A diagnosis was made from clinical symptoms together with serum thyroxine, TRAb, thyroid ultrasound and orbital computed tomography.

The chain recombines TRBV15 with TRBJ1-6, with D uncertain. The receptor comes from an adult woman with stable Graves' hyperthyroidism. What was sequenced was peripheral blood. The DNA for the CDR3 is TGTGCCACCAGGGAAACGGCAAATAATTCACCCCTCCACTTT. It translates to CATRETANNSPLHF.